Listed below are T cell receptor beta chains from one sample, sequenced in a study of T cell repertoires in cytomegalovirus infection. TCRdb reprocessed the reads with MiXCR, giving one entry per CDR3 protein. The sample has more than 500,000 distinct CDR3 sequences, about 15% seen once; the top ten hold more than 20%. Sample: CD8+ T cells from PBMCs. These receptors all stem from a human donor in good health (CMV status not recorded). Some clones in this sample may be carry-over from other donors' samples. Both conserved end residues are part of each CDR3. Each record gives: V gene, clone size, J gene, D gene, CDR3 DNA, CDR3 protein. D genes are given only for firm matches. Size values are once, few and many counts, or a class for expanded clones, and some rows have none.

v_call: TRBV12-3/TRBV12-4; clone_size: many; j_call: TRBJ1-2; d_call: .; cdr3_nt: TGTGCCAGCAGTTTCACAGAGCAATATGGCTACACCTTC; cdr3_aa: CASSFTEQYGYTF
v_call: TRBV4-1; clone_size: once; j_call: TRBJ2-1; d_call: .; cdr3_nt: TGTGCCAGCAGCCAGCCCACAGGGATTGAGCAGTTCTTC; cdr3_aa: CASSQPTGIEQFF
v_call: TRBV19; clone_size: .; j_call: TRBJ2-1; d_call: .; cdr3_nt: TGTGCCAGTAGTATGGCGGGGATCACCTACAATGAGCAGTTCTTC; cdr3_aa: CASSMAGITYNEQFF
v_call: TRBV2; clone_size: .; j_call: TRBJ2-7; d_call: .; cdr3_nt: TGTGCCAGCAGAAGCGGGCAGGGGGTGGACGAGCAGTACTTC; cdr3_aa: CASRSGQGVDEQYF
v_call: TRBV5-8; clone_size: few; j_call: TRBJ2-1; d_call: TRBD2; cdr3_nt: TGTGCCAGCAGCCCCACTAGCGGGAGACGCGATGAGCAGTTCTTC; cdr3_aa: CASSPTSGRRDEQFF
v_call: TRBV2; clone_size: many; j_call: TRBJ2-4; d_call: .; cdr3_nt: TGTGCCTTATTAGCCAAAAACATTCAGTACTTC; cdr3_aa: CALLAKNIQYF
v_call: TRBV9; clone_size: many; j_call: TRBJ2-6; d_call: .; cdr3_nt: TGTGCCAGTGGGTCTGGGGCCAACGTCCTGACTTTC; cdr3_aa: CASGSGANVLTF
v_call: TRBV27; clone_size: .; j_call: TRBJ2-7; d_call: TRBD1; cdr3_nt: TGTGCCAGCAGCCTGGGACAGCAGCTGTACGAGCAGTACTTC; cdr3_aa: CASSLGQQLYEQYF
v_call: TRBV7-9; clone_size: many; j_call: TRBJ1-1; d_call: TRBD1; cdr3_nt: TGTGCCAGCATGGGTAGGACAGGGGGACACACTGAAGCTTTCTTT; cdr3_aa: CASMGRTGGHTEAFF
v_call: TRBV20-1; clone_size: many; j_call: TRBJ2-3; d_call: .; cdr3_nt: TGCAGTGCTAGAGGGCAGACTCCGACAGATACGCAGTATTTT; cdr3_aa: CSARGQTPTDTQYF
v_call: TRBV30; clone_size: .; j_call: TRBJ2-7; d_call: .; cdr3_nt: TGTGCCTGGAGTGTACAGGGAGGGCTCTACGAGCAGTACTTC; cdr3_aa: CAWSVQGGLYEQYF
v_call: TRBV15; clone_size: .; j_call: TRBJ1-5; d_call: .; cdr3_nt: TGTGCCACCAGCAGCAGGGCAGAGGACAATCAGCCCCAGCATTTT; cdr3_aa: CATSSRAEDNQPQHF
v_call: TRBV28; clone_size: many; j_call: TRBJ2-6; d_call: .; cdr3_nt: TGTGCCAGCAGTTCCGGGGCGAGTGCTCTCTCTGGGGCCAACGTCCTGACTTTC; cdr3_aa: CASSSGASALSGANVLTF
v_call: TRBV20-1; clone_size: .; j_call: TRBJ2-5; d_call: .; cdr3_nt: TGCAGTGCTAGAGATACGGGCCAACCTCAAGAGACCCAGTACTTC; cdr3_aa: CSARDTGQPQETQYF
v_call: TRBV7-2; clone_size: many; j_call: TRBJ2-3; d_call: .; cdr3_nt: TGTGCCAGCAGCTTAAATGCCGGGAGAGCCCCTAGCACAGATACGCAGTATTTT; cdr3_aa: CASSLNAGRAPSTDTQYF
v_call: TRBV7-9; clone_size: many; j_call: TRBJ1-5; d_call: .; cdr3_nt: TGTGCCAGCAGTTCGACAGAGAGCAATCAGCCCCAGCATTTT; cdr3_aa: CASSSTESNQPQHF
v_call: TRBV9; clone_size: .; j_call: TRBJ2-1; d_call: .; cdr3_nt: TGTGCCAGCAGCGTAACAAGGACAATCAACGATGAGCAGTTCTTC; cdr3_aa: CASSVTRTINDEQFF
v_call: TRBV12-5; clone_size: few; j_call: TRBJ2-7; d_call: .; cdr3_nt: TGTGCTAGTGCCCAGGGGAGAGGCCCAAAGCCAGACGAGCAGTACTTC; cdr3_aa: CASAQGRGPKPDEQYF
v_call: TRBV11-2; clone_size: many; j_call: TRBJ2-2; d_call: TRBD2; cdr3_nt: TGTGCCAGCACCGGACTAGCGGGAGGGCCCGGCGGGGAGCTGTTTTTT; cdr3_aa: CASTGLAGGPGGELFF
v_call: TRBV20-1; clone_size: few; j_call: TRBJ2-7; d_call: .; cdr3_nt: TGCAGTGCTGGGTCTCAGGGCCGTAGCGGCTACGAGCAGTACTTC; cdr3_aa: CSAGSQGRSGYEQYF
v_call: TRBV7-9; clone_size: many; j_call: TRBJ1-2; d_call: TRBD1; cdr3_nt: TGTGCCAGCAGCATCACAGGGGCTTCTAACTATGGCTACACCTTC; cdr3_aa: CASSITGASNYGYTF
v_call: TRBV2; clone_size: .; j_call: TRBJ1-2; d_call: TRBD1; cdr3_nt: TGTGCCAGCAGGACCGGACAGGGGGCGCGGCGGGGCTACACCTTC; cdr3_aa: CASRTGQGARRGYTF
v_call: TRBV2; clone_size: .; j_call: TRBJ1-5; d_call: TRBD1; cdr3_nt: TGTGCCAGCAGTGAGGACAGGCCGCAGTGGCCCCAGCATTTT; cdr3_aa: CASSEDRPQWPQHF
v_call: TRBV7-9; clone_size: many; j_call: TRBJ2-7; d_call: TRBD2; cdr3_nt: TGTGCCAGCAGCTGGACTAGCGGGGAAGAGCAGTACTTC; cdr3_aa: CASSWTSGEEQYF
v_call: TRBV10-2; clone_size: .; j_call: TRBJ2-5; d_call: .; cdr3_nt: TGCGCCAGCAGCCGAGGGGGAGAGACCCAGTACTTC; cdr3_aa: CASSRGGETQYF
v_call: TRBV15; clone_size: .; j_call: TRBJ2-7; d_call: .; cdr3_nt: TGTGCCACCAGCAGAGATCGGGCCCATCTGGAGCAGTACTTC; cdr3_aa: CATSRDRAHLEQYF
v_call: TRBV28; clone_size: many; j_call: TRBJ1-2; d_call: .; cdr3_nt: TGTGCCAGCAGTTTCAATAGACTCGTTGGGGAAAGTGTATATGGCTACACCTTC; cdr3_aa: CASSFNRLVGESVYGYTF
v_call: TRBV4-1; clone_size: many; j_call: TRBJ2-5; d_call: TRBD1; cdr3_nt: TGCGCCAGCAGCCAAGACAGGGGGTTAGAGACCCAGTACTTC; cdr3_aa: CASSQDRGLETQYF
v_call: TRBV29-1; clone_size: .; j_call: TRBJ1-2; d_call: .; cdr3_nt: TGCAGCGTTGAAGACCGCCTGCAGGGTGGCTACACCTTC; cdr3_aa: CSVEDRLQGGYTF
v_call: TRBV28; clone_size: many; j_call: TRBJ2-3; d_call: TRBD2; cdr3_nt: TGTGCCAGCAGTCTAGCGGGAGGTACTTTTTTGCCAGATACGCAGTATTTT; cdr3_aa: CASSLAGGTFLPDTQYF
v_call: TRBV19; clone_size: few; j_call: TRBJ1-3; d_call: .; cdr3_nt: TGTGCCAGTAGGGCTTTTAGAGGGGAGGCTGGAAACACCATATATTTT; cdr3_aa: CASRAFRGEAGNTIYF
v_call: TRBV5-5; clone_size: .; j_call: TRBJ2-1; d_call: TRBD1; cdr3_nt: TGTGCCAGCAGCTGGCGGGACAGGCAATACAATGAGCAGTTCTTC; cdr3_aa: CASSWRDRQYNEQFF
v_call: TRBV27; clone_size: .; j_call: TRBJ2-4; d_call: .; cdr3_nt: TGTGCCAGCAGTTACGCAACCAAAAACATTCAGTACTTC; cdr3_aa: CASSYATKNIQYF
v_call: TRBV2; clone_size: few; j_call: TRBJ2-1; d_call: .; cdr3_nt: TGTGCCAGCAGTGAAGCGCTAGGAGCAGAGCAGTTCTTC; cdr3_aa: CASSEALGAEQFF
v_call: TRBV9; clone_size: few; j_call: TRBJ2-5; d_call: TRBD1; cdr3_nt: TGTGCCAGCAGCGGGGACCGGACAGGGGTTTCGGGGACCCAGTACTTC; cdr3_aa: CASSGDRTGVSGTQYF
v_call: TRBV20-1; clone_size: .; j_call: TRBJ1-1; d_call: .; cdr3_nt: TGCAGTGCTAGATGGACACCGAACACTGAAGCTTTCTTT; cdr3_aa: CSARWTPNTEAFF
v_call: TRBV7-8; clone_size: many; j_call: TRBJ1-5; d_call: .; cdr3_nt: TGTGCCAGCAGCTTCGGTTTCCCTCAGCCCCAGCATTTT; cdr3_aa: CASSFGFPQPQHF
v_call: TRBV28; clone_size: many; j_call: TRBJ1-1; d_call: .; cdr3_nt: TGTGCCAGCAGTTCGAGGATGAACACTGAAGCTTTCTTT; cdr3_aa: CASSSRMNTEAFF
v_call: TRBV5-4; clone_size: .; j_call: TRBJ2-1; d_call: .; cdr3_nt: TGTGCCAGCAGCTTGGAACAGGGCGGTTACAATGAGCAGTTCTTC; cdr3_aa: CASSLEQGGYNEQFF
v_call: TRBV7-6; clone_size: many; j_call: TRBJ2-1; d_call: TRBD2; cdr3_nt: TGTGCCAGCAGCTTAGGAGGCGGGGGTGAGCAGTTCTTC; cdr3_aa: CASSLGGGGEQFF
v_call: TRBV10-3; clone_size: many; j_call: TRBJ1-5; d_call: .; cdr3_nt: TGTGCCATCAGTGAGGGGGGGGTTAATCAGCCCCAGCATTTT; cdr3_aa: CAISEGGVNQPQHF
v_call: TRBV12-5; clone_size: .; j_call: TRBJ2-1; d_call: .; cdr3_nt: TGTGCTAGTGGGCCCCCCGGGGGATGGGGGAATGAGCAGTTCTTC; cdr3_aa: CASGPPGGWGNEQFF
v_call: TRBV29-1; clone_size: few; j_call: TRBJ2-1; d_call: .; cdr3_nt: TGCAGCGGGGAGTCGGCTGATTCCTACAATGAGCAGTTCTTC; cdr3_aa: CSGESADSYNEQFF
v_call: TRBV6-5; clone_size: .; j_call: TRBJ2-1; d_call: TRBD2; cdr3_nt: TGTGCCAGCAACGAGGGACTAGCGGGAAACAATGAGCAGTTCTTC; cdr3_aa: CASNEGLAGNNEQFF
v_call: TRBV6-5; clone_size: .; j_call: TRBJ2-7; d_call: .; cdr3_nt: TGTGCCAGCAGTTACTCGCCCAGAGGGGAGCAGTACTTC; cdr3_aa: CASSYSPRGEQYF
v_call: TRBV7-9; clone_size: many; j_call: TRBJ1-5; d_call: .; cdr3_nt: TGTGCCAGCAGCTTAGCGAGAGGCAATCAGCCCCAGCATTTT; cdr3_aa: CASSLARGNQPQHF
v_call: TRBV27; clone_size: .; j_call: TRBJ2-7; d_call: .; cdr3_nt: TGTGCCAGCAGTACCGCGGGGGAGCAGTACTTC; cdr3_aa: CASSTAGEQYF
v_call: TRBV11-2; clone_size: many; j_call: TRBJ2-3; d_call: TRBD2; cdr3_nt: TGTGCCAGCAGCTTAGACAGCGGGAGGGAGACGCAGTATTTT; cdr3_aa: CASSLDSGRETQYF
v_call: TRBV5-1; clone_size: few; j_call: TRBJ1-5; d_call: TRBD1; cdr3_nt: TGCGCCAGCAGCCCCGGGACAGATAACTATAGCAATCAGCCCCAGCATTTT; cdr3_aa: CASSPGTDNYSNQPQHF
v_call: TRBV19; clone_size: .; j_call: TRBJ2-7; d_call: .; cdr3_nt: TGTGCCAGTAGTGCCCTCCGCGGGGCGAACTCCTACGAGCAGTACTTC; cdr3_aa: CASSALRGANSYEQYF
v_call: TRBV6-6; clone_size: .; j_call: TRBJ2-7; d_call: TRBD1; cdr3_nt: TGTGCCAGCAGTTACAGGGACAGAGGCTCCCAGCAGTACTTC; cdr3_aa: CASSYRDRGSQQYF
v_call: TRBV15; clone_size: .; j_call: TRBJ2-5; d_call: TRBD1; cdr3_nt: TGTGCCACCAGTCCCAGACAGGGGGGGGGACAAGAGACCCAGTACTTC; cdr3_aa: CATSPRQGGGQETQYF
v_call: TRBV3-1; clone_size: .; j_call: TRBJ2-5; d_call: TRBD2; cdr3_nt: TGTGCCAGCAGCCTGGGGGAGCGGGGCCGGGAGACCCAGTACTTC; cdr3_aa: CASSLGERGRETQYF
v_call: TRBV7-6; clone_size: many; j_call: TRBJ2-2; d_call: TRBD2; cdr3_nt: TGTGCCAGCAGCTTAAAATTAAGCGGGAAAACCCCCGGGGAGCTGTTTTTT; cdr3_aa: CASSLKLSGKTPGELFF
v_call: TRBV6-1; clone_size: .; j_call: TRBJ1-1; d_call: TRBD1; cdr3_nt: TGTGCCACCTCTGAGGGGGACAGGGGTGGCACTGAAGCTTTCTTT; cdr3_aa: CATSEGDRGGTEAFF
v_call: TRBV27; clone_size: many; j_call: TRBJ2-7; d_call: TRBD2; cdr3_nt: TGTGCCAGCAGTTTGCAATCGAGCGGGGGGTACTCCTACGAGCAGTACTTC; cdr3_aa: CASSLQSSGGYSYEQYF
v_call: TRBV2; clone_size: few; j_call: TRBJ2-5; d_call: TRBD2; cdr3_nt: TGTGCCAGCAGTGACCTCACCGGGACTAGCGGGTACCAAGAGACCCAGTACTTC; cdr3_aa: CASSDLTGTSGYQETQYF
v_call: TRBV19; clone_size: .; j_call: TRBJ2-1; d_call: .; cdr3_nt: TGTGCCAGTAGGAGCGCGACCTTAAATGAGCAGTTCTTC; cdr3_aa: CASRSATLNEQFF